The 18 T cell receptor beta chains presented below share a single source sample, sequenced in a study of blood T cell repertoires in COVID-19. The method was immunoSEQ multiplex PCR; TCRdb's version includes in-frame clones alone and lacks a portion of them. The sample lists approximately 150,000 clones; around 87% were seen once. Sequenced: peripheral blood. The receptors come from a woman between 45 and 65 years old with active or convalescent COVID-19.

The rearrangement uses TRBV4-1 and TRBJ2-1; 13 positions match TRBD2. The V and J ends lost 4 bases and 8 bases, in that order; junction bases with no gene match: 14. The CDR3 runs to 18 residues. The germline gives CDR1 MGHRA, CDR2 YSYEKL. The CDR3 DNA sequence: TGCGCCAGCAGCCGACTGACTAGCGGGGGGTCCGGGATCGATGAGCAGTTCTTC. It is translated as CASSRLTSGGSGIDEQFF.

This clone has a handful of counts. The J gene is TRBJ1-1, the V gene TRBV27; possibly TRBD1 for D (6 bases). Trimming cost V 5 bases and J 4 bases, with 17 bases left between them. Germline-derived CDR1 and CDR2 are MNHEY and SMNVEV (reference sequence). The CDR3 sequence is 15 residues long. The CDR3 loop reads CASSNDRSRGTEAFF. The CDR3 nucleotides are TGTGCCAGCAGTAACGACAGGTCTAGGGGCACTGAAGCTTTCTTT.

The chain links TRBV4-2 to TRBJ2-7; D might be TRBD2 (6 bases). Trimming removed 4 bases from V and 6 bases from J, with 22 bases in between. CDR1 is LGHNA and CDR2 is YNFKEQ in the germline V gene. There are 16 residues in the CDR3. The CDR3 here is CASSPIGLEGGIEQYF. The CDR3 DNA follows: TGTGCCAGCAGCCCAATCGGATTGGAGGGCGGGATCGAGCAGTACTTC.

The rearrangement joins TRBV6-9 to TRBJ2-2; a weak D match, TRBD2 (5 bases). Germline V gene sequence: CDR1 MNHGY, CDR2 SVAAGI. CDR3 length: 16 amino acids. With 0 bases removed from V and 8 bases from J, the gap between germline ends came to 16 bases. The CDR3 nucleotides are TGTGCCAGCAGTTATTCCGAGACTACCAATCCGGGGGAGCTGTTTTTT. This translates into CASSYSETTNPGELFF.

The chain employs TRBV7-9 and TRBJ1-5; TRBD1 aligns across 10 bases. CDR1 is SEHNR and CDR2 is FQNEAQ in the germline V gene (reference sequence). The CDR3 spans 14 residues. Germline trimming cut 5 bases from V and 7 bases from J; bases unmatched to any gene: 5. The CDR3 here is CASSLGQGGQPQHF. DNA of the CDR3: TGTGCCAGCAGCCTCGGACAGGGGGGGCAGCCCCAGCATTTT.

The chain couples TRBV28 to TRBJ1-1; 7 bases are a match to TRBD1. Germline V gene sequence: CDR1 MDHEN, CDR2 SYDVKM. With V trimmed by 7 bases and J by 6 bases, 11 bases remained unmatched. The CDR3 is 14 residues long. In DNA form, the CDR3 reads TGTGCCAGCACCCTAGGGACAGTCTCTTCTGAAGCTTTCTTT. This codes for CASTLGTVSSEAFF.

This chain joins TRBV3-1 (or the pseudogene TRBV3-2) and TRBJ1-4; D unclear. CDR1 LGHDT and CDR2 YNNKEL come from the germline V gene (reference sequence). The CDR3 consists of 15 residues. V lost 2 bases and J lost 7, with 14 bases in between. In nucleotides, the CDR3 is TGTGCCAGCAGCCAAAGGACGGACGGAGGTGAAAAACTGTTTTTT. It yields the protein CASSQRTDGGEKLFF.

Only a few counts were recorded for this clone. The chain employs TRBV7-2 and TRBJ2-1; D possibly corresponds to TRBD2 (6 bases). The CDR3 is made up of 15 amino acids. Trimming took off 1 base at V and 7 bases at J, with 14 bases between the two ends. The germline gives CDR1 SGHTA, CDR2 FQGNSA. In nucleotides, the CDR3 is TGTGCCAGCAGCTTAGACCGGGGCCGGGAGAATGAGCAGTTCTTC. Protein product: CASSLDRGRENEQFF. Filled out from reference TRBV7-2 and TRBJ2-1, the complete variable domain reads GAGVSQSPSNKVTEKGKDVELRCDPISGHTALYWYRQSLGQGLEFLIYFQGNSAPDKSGLPSDRFSAERTGGSVSTLTIQRTQQEDSAVYLCASSLDRGRENEQFFGPGTRLTVL.

This chain joins TRBV2 and TRBJ1-1; D may be TRBD1 (5 bases). Germline V gene sequence: CDR1 SNHLY, CDR2 FYNNEI. The length of the CDR3 is 17 residues. The germline V and J ends were trimmed by 2 bases and 5 bases, with 21 bases remaining between them. For the CDR3, the DNA is TGTGCCAGCAGTGAACGAATCAGGGCGTCGAAGGGTACTGAAGCTTTCTTT. Its protein is CASSERIRASKGTEAFF. The full variable domain, with the rest looked up from reference TRBV2 and TRBJ1-1, is EPEVTQTPSHQVTQMGQEVILRCVPISNHLYFYWYRQILGQKVEFLVSFYNNEISEKSEIFDDQFSVERPDGSNFTLKIRSTKLEDSAMYFCASSERIRASKGTEAFFGQGTRLTVV.

This chain uses TRBV5-1 with TRBJ1-2, with D possibly TRBD1 on 5 matching bases. The CDR3 runs to 14 residues. Germline-derived CDR1 and CDR2 are SGHRS and YFSETQ. V lost 3 bases to trimming and J lost 3 bases, with 12 bases between them. Here the CDR3 reads CASSSDSSYYGYTF. DNA for the CDR3: TGCGCCAGCAGCTCCGACAGTTCCTACTATGGCTACACCTTC. The whole variable domain, filled in from reference TRBV5-1 and TRBJ1-2, reads KAGVTQTPRYLIKTRGQQVTLSCSPISGHRSVSWYQQTPGQGLQFLFEYFSETQRNKGNFPGRFSGRQFSNSRSEMNVSTLELGDSALYLCASSSDSSYYGYTFGSGTRLTVV.

The chain employs TRBV12-3 or TRBV12-4 and TRBJ2-1; tentative D call: TRBD2 (5 bases). The length of the CDR3 is 13 residues. Trimming stripped 4 bases from V and 9 bases from J, with 13 bases between. The chain's CDR3 is CASSSDSVGEQFF. For the CDR3, the DNA is TGTGCCAGCAGTTCGGACTCGGTCGGTGAGCAGTTCTTC.

This clone was counted only a few times. The chain carries TRBV19 and TRBJ2-6, with TRBD1 matching over 9 bases. Germline CDR1 LNHDA, CDR2 SQIVND (reference sequence). J lost 4 bases, V lost 6 bases, and 10 bases had no gene match. The CDR3 has 17 amino acids. This CDR3 reads CASRTGTGSSGANVLTF. CDR3 nucleotide sequence: TGTGCCAGTAGAACCGGGACAGGGTCCTCCGGGGCCAACGTCCTGACTTTC.

The chain uses TRBV9 and TRBJ2-3; 9 bases agree with TRBD2. The CDR3 totals 15 residues. Per germline, CDR1 SGDLS and CDR2 YYNGEE. Germline trimming cut 2 bases from V and 4 bases from J; bases unmatched to any gene: 5. CDR3 nucleotides: TGTGCCAGCAGCGTTGTAGCGGGAGATCCAGATACGCAGTATTTT. Translation: CASSVVAGDPDTQYF.

The rearrangement links TRBV18 to TRBJ1-1; D is perhaps TRBD1 (5 bases). CDR1 and CDR2 (germline): KGHSH, LQKENI. V dropped 2 bases and J dropped 6 bases, with 16 bases sitting between them. The CDR3 extends over 15 amino acids. The CDR3 DNA follows: TGTGCCAGCTCACCAAACTTGGGGGGACTGGCTGAAGCTTTCTTT. Translating it yields CASSPNLGGLAEAFF.

J is TRBJ2-7 and V is TRBV10-3, with D hard to call. Trimming pared 5 bases from V and 4 bases from J, leaving 12 bases between. Germline V gene sequence: CDR1 ENHRY, CDR2 SYGVKD. This CDR3 contains 13 residues. The CDR3 is CAISSFTDYEQYF. Here the CDR3 DNA reads TGTGCCATCAGTTCATTTACAGATTACGAGCAGTACTTC.

The chain uses TRBV18 and TRBJ1-2, with TRBD1 matching 7 bases. In germline, CDR1 is KGHSH, CDR2 LQKENI. The trim removed 4 bases at V and 4 bases at J, leaving 6 bases unmatched. The CDR3 loop spans 14 amino acids. DNA for the CDR3: TGTGCCAGCTCACAGGGACAGACTGGCTATGGCTACACCTTC. It is translated as CASSQGQTGYGYTF.

This chain links TRBV4-1 with TRBJ1-2; a weak D match, TRBD1 (5 bases). The V end lost 0 bases, the J end lost 1 base, and 15 bases lay between the germline ends. CDR3 length: 17 residues. The germline gives CDR1 MGHRA, CDR2 YSYEKL. CDR3 protein: CASSQEQGGGGNYGYTF. For the CDR3, the DNA is TGCGCCAGCAGCCAAGAGCAGGGTGGGGGGGGTAACTATGGCTACACCTTC.

The chain links TRBV9 to TRBJ1-1, with D possibly TRBD1 on 5 matching bases. V was pared by 1 base and J by 4 bases, with 11 bases between. In germline, CDR1 is SGDLS, CDR2 YYNGEE. The CDR3 has 14 amino acids. The CDR3 DNA follows: TGTGCCAGCAGCGTACAGGGAGGGAGCACTGAAGCTTTCTTT. It specifies CASSVQGGSTEAFF.